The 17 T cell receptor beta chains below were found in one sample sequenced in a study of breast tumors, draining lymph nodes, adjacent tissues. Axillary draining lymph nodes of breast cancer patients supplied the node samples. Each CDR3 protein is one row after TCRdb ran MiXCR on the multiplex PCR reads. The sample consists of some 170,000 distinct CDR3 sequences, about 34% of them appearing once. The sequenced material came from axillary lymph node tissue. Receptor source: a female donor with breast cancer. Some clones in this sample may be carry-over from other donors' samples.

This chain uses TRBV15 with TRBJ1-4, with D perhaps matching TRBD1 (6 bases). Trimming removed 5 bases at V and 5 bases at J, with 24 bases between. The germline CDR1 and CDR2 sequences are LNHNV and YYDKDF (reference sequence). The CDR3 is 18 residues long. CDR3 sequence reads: CATSPRQRGAPENEKLFF. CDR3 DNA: TGTGCCACCAGCCCACGCCAGAGGGGGGCACCGGAAAATGAAAAACTGTTTTTT.

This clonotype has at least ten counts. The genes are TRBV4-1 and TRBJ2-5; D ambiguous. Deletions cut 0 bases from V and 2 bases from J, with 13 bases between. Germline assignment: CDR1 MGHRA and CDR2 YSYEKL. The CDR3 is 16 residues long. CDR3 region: CASSQDLQPPQETQYF. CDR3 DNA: TGCGCCAGCAGCCAAGACCTACAGCCACCTCAAGAGACCCAGTACTTC.

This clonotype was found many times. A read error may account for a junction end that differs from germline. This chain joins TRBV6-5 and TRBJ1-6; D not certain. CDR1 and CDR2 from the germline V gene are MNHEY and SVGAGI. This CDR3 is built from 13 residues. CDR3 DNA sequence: TGTGCCAGCAGTCACTCGCGACTATTCCCCCTCCACTTT. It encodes CASSHSRLFPLHF.

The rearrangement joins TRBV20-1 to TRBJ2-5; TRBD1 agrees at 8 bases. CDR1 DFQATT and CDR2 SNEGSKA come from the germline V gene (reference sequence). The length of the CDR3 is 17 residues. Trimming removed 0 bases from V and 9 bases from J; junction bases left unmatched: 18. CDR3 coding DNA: TGCAGTGCTAGAGATAAGGAGGGACAGGCTCTCCACGAGCCCCAGTACTTC. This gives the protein CSARDKEGQALHEPQYF.

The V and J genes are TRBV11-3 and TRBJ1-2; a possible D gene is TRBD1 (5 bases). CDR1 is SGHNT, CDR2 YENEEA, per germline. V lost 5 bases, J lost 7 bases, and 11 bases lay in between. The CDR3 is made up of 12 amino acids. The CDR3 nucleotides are TGTGCCAGCAGCCCGGGGGAGGTTGGCTACACCTTC. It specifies CASSPGEVGYTF. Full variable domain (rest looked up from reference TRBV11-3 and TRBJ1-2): EAGVVQSPRYKIIEKKQPVAFWCNPISGHNTLYWYLQNLGQGPELLIRYENEEAVDDSQLPKDRFSAERLKGVDSTLKIQPAELGDSAVYLCASSPGEVGYTFGSGTRLTVV.

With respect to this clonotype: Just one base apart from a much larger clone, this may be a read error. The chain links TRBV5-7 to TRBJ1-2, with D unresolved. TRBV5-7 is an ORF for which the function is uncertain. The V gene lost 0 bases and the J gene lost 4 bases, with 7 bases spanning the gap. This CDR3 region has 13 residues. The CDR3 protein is CASSLGPSYGYTF. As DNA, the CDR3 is TGTGCCAGCAGCTTGGGACCTTCCTATGGCTACACCTTC.

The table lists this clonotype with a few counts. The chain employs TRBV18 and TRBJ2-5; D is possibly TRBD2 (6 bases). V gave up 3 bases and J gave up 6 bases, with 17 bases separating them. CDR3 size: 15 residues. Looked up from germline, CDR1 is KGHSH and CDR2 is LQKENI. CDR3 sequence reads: CASSPEGGGKKTQYF. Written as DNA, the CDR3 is TGTGCCAGCTCACCGGAGGGAGGAGGTAAAAAGACCCAGTACTTC. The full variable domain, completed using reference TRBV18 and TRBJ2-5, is NAGVMQNPRHLVRRRGQEARLRCSPMKGHSHVYWYRQLPEEGLKFMVYLQKENIIDESGMPKERFSAEFPKEGPSILRIQQVVRGDSAAYFCASSPEGGGKKTQYFGPGTRLLVL.

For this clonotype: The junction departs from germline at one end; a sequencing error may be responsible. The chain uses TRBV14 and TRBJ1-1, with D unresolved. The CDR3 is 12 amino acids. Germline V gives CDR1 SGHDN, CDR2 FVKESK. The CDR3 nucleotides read TGTGCCAGCAGCCAAGACGGCAGAAGAGCTTCCTTT. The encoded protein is CASSQDGRRASF.

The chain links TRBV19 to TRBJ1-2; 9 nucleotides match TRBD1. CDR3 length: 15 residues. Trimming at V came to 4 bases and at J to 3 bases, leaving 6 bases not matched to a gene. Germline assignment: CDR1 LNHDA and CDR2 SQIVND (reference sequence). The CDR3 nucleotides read TGTGCCAGTAGTACCGGGACAGGGTATGACTATGGCTACACCTTC. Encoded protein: CASSTGTGYDYGYTF.

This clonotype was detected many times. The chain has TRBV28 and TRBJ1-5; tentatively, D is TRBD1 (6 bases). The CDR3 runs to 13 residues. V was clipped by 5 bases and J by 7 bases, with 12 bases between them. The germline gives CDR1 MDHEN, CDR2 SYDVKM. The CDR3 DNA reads TGTGCCAGCAGTCCCTACAGGGTCCAGCCCCAGCATTTT. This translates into CASSPYRVQPQHF.

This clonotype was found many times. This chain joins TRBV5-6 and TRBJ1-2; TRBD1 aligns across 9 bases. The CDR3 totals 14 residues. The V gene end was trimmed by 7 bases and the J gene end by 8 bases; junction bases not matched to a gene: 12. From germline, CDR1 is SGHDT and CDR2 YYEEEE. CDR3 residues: CASGTGTGSRGYTF. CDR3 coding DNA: TGTGCCAGCGGGACCGGGACAGGGTCTAGAGGCTACACCTTC.

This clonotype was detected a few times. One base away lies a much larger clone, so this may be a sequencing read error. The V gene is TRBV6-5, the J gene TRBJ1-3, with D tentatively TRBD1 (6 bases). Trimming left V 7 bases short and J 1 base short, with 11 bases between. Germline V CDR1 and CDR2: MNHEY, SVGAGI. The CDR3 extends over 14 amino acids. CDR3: CASTLGGSGNTIYF. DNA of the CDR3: TGTGCCAGCACTCTAGGGGGTTCTGGAAACACCATATATTTT.

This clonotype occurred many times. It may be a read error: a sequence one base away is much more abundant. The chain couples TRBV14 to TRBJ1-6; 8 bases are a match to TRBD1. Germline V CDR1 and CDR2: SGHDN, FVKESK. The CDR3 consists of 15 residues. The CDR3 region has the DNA TGTGCCAGCAGCCAAGCAGGGGGCCTCAATTCACCCCCCCACTTT. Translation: CASSQAGGLNSPPHF.

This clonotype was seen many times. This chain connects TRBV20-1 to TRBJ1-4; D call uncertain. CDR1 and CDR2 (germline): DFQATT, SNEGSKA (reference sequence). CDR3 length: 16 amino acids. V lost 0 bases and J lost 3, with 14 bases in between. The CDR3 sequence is CSARDSASGANEKLFF. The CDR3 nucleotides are TGCAGTGCTAGAGATTCAGCCTCGGGAGCTAATGAAAAACTGTTTTTT.

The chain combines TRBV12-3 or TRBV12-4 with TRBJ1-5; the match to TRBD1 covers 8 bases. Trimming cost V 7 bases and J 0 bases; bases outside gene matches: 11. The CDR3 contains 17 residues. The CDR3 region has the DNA TGTGCCAGCAACCCCGGACAGGGCCGAAATAGCAATCAGCCCCAGCATTTT. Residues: CASNPGQGRNSNQPQHF.

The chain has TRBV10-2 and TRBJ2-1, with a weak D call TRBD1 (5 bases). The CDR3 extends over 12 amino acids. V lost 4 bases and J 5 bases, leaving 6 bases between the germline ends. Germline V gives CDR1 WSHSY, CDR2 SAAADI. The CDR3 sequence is CASSGGNNEQFF. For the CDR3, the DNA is TGCGCCAGCAGTGGGGGCAACAATGAGCAGTTCTTC.

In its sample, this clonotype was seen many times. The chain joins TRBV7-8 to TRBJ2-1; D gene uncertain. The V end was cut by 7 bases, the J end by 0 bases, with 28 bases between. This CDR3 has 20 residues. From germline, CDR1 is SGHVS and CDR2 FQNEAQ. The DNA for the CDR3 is TGTGCCAGCACCCTCTTCGGGTCGCTACATCTCTTGAGCTCCTACAATGAGCAGTTCTTC. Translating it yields CASTLFGSLHLLSSYNEQFF.